Each of the 10 T cell receptor beta chains below was sequenced from the same sample in a study of T cell responses to AZD1222 COVID-19 vaccine. The protocol was immunoSEQ multiplex PCR, while the TCRdb copy is restricted to in-frame clones and leaves out a portion. This table holds about 120,000 clones, approximately 90% found once. The starting material was peripheral blood, obtained on day 0 of AZD1222 vaccination. Every receptor here comes from an adult in good health.

The chain recombines TRBV5-6 with TRBJ2-7; D not certain. Germline V lookup: CDR1 SGHDT, CDR2 YYEEEE. Trimming stripped 1 base from V and 4 bases from J, with 6 bases between. The CDR3 has 12 residues. The chain's CDR3 is CASSLSAYEQYF. CDR3 sequence (DNA): TGTGCCAGCAGCTTGAGTGCTTACGAGCAGTACTTC.

The chain joins TRBV18 to TRBJ2-7; no firm D call. There are 15 residues in the CDR3. The V gene lost 3 bases and the J gene lost 0 bases, with 12 bases spanning the gap. Germline V gene sequence: CDR1 KGHSH, CDR2 LQKENI. The CDR3 coding sequence is TGTGCCAGCTCACCGATATTGGCAACCTCCTACGAGCAGTACTTC. Encoded protein: CASSPILATSYEQYF.

The chain carries TRBV4-3 and TRBJ1-1; TRBD1 matches 7 bases. Germline V gives CDR1 LGHNA, CDR2 YSLEER. The CDR3 length is 16 residues. V shed 0 bases, J shed 1 base, and the junction held 5 bases outside the gene matches. CDR3 sequence reads: CASSQDPGTENTEAFF. CDR3 bases: TGCGCCAGCAGCCAAGATCCCGGGACAGAGAACACTGAAGCTTTCTTT.

The chain joins TRBV19 to TRBJ1-1; 12 bases are a match to TRBD1. CDR1 and CDR2 from the germline V gene are LNHDA and SQIVND (reference sequence). V gave up 3 bases and J gave up 0 bases; unmatched junction bases: 8. This CDR3 has 18 amino acids. The CDR3 sequence: CASSINGGQGAMNTEAFF. The CDR3 DNA is TGTGCCAGTAGTATCAATGGGGGACAGGGGGCGATGAACACTGAAGCTTTCTTT.

The chain has TRBV28 and TRBJ1-5; 11 nucleotides match TRBD1. The CDR3 totals 15 residues. Germline loops: CDR1 MDHEN, CDR2 SYDVKM. Trimming removed 6 bases from V and 4 bases from J; junction bases left unmatched: 5. The CDR3, as DNA: TGTGCCAGCAGCCCCGGGACAGGGGGGAATCAGCCCCAGCATTTT. Protein product: CASSPGTGGNQPQHF.

This chain uses TRBV6-5 with TRBJ1-1; D is perhaps TRBD1 (6 bases). The CDR3 runs to 13 residues. Trimming removed 7 bases at V and 6 bases at J, with 15 bases between. In germline, CDR1 is MNHEY, CDR2 SVGAGI. The CDR3: CASNIQQGAEAFF. The CDR3 DNA reads TGTGCCAGCAATATTCAACAGGGAGCTGAAGCTTTCTTT.

The chain couples TRBV18 to TRBJ2-3; TRBD1 aligns across 8 bases. Germline lookup yields CDR1 KGHSH and CDR2 LQKENI. The CDR3 spans 16 residues. The V segment lost 6 bases and the J segment 3 bases; nucleotides outside the gene matches: 11. Here the CDR3 reads CASSFDRDRRTDTQYF. In DNA, the CDR3 is TGTGCCAGCTCGTTCGACCGGGACAGGAGAACAGATACGCAGTATTTT.

The rearrangement uses TRBV6-5 and TRBJ2-7; D may be TRBD1 or TRBD2 (7 bases each). Germline CDR1 is MNHEY and CDR2 is SVGAGI. V lost 1 base, J lost 6 bases, and 13 bases lay in between. This CDR3 spans 14 amino acids. The CDR3 DNA is TGTGCCAGCAGTTACTGGGAGGGGGCCGGCGAGCAGTACTTC. Translated: CASSYWEGAGEQYF.

The rearrangement uses TRBV29-1 and TRBJ2-7; D might be TRBD1 (6 bases). Trimming left V 6 bases short and J 2 bases short, with 14 bases between. CDR3 length: 13 amino acids. Germline V gives CDR1 SQVTM, CDR2 ANQGSEA. The CDR3 here is CSVRGTLTYEQYF. Here the CDR3 DNA reads TGCAGCGTAAGAGGGACACTCACCTACGAGCAGTACTTC.

V and J are TRBV4-3 and TRBJ2-1; tentatively, D is TRBD1 or TRBD2 (5 bases each). The germline V gene has CDR1 LGHNA and CDR2 YSLEER. The CDR3 has 17 residues. Trimming removed 0 bases from V and 0 bases from J, with 12 bases in between. In DNA form, the CDR3 reads TGCGCCAGCAGCCAAGATCGGGACGTACTCTCCTACAATGAGCAGTTCTTC. This codes for CASSQDRDVLSYNEQFF.